This entry is about one T cell receptor beta chain. What it binds is unknown. The data stem from a study of a mutant IDH1 vaccine in newly diagnosed glioma. The germline V gene has CDR1 SNHLY and CDR2 FYNNEI. The CDR3 spans 14 residues. Trimming pared 10 bases from V and 2 bases from J, leaving 16 bases between. The time point here: week 35, safety follow-up. Doses of 300 ug of mutant IDH1 20-mer peptide were given with topical imiquimod. Measured with immunoSEQ multiplex PCR; TCRdb has only the in-frame clones, and not every one. Of about 48,000 clones detected, around four fifths appear once; the ten largest clones hold over 6.5%.

The TCR originated in a man aged 40-50 years with glioma. The J gene is TRBJ2-3, the V gene TRBV2; D possibly corresponds to TRBD2 (7 bases). This sample comprised PBMCs, obtained from a glioma patient whose treatment included an IDH1 peptide vaccine. In DNA, the CDR3 is TGTGCCACGGGGGGCAGCGGGTTCACAGATACGCAGTATTTT. Amino acid sequence: CATGGSGFTDTQYF.